This T cell receptor beta chain was retrieved from a study of OX40 agonist ivuxolimab in advanced cancers. On the study more broadly: Every 2 weeks, ivuxolimab was infused into the patients intravenously at between 0.01 and 10 mg/kg. Each dose-escalation patient presented with hepatocellular carcinoma, melanoma, renal cell or head and neck cancer.

About this clone: Its antigen remains unidentified.

Whole-study findings and limits: At 0.1 to 3.0 mg/kg, CD4+ and CD8+ blood T cells expanded clonally by week 6. Low levels of normalized T-cell clonal expansion also appeared in some nonresponders.

Germline lookup yields CDR1 ENHRY and CDR2 SYGVKD. This CDR3 spans 14 amino acids. V was cut by 6 bases and J by 1 base, with 12 bases left in between. The assay was immunoSEQ multiplex PCR, and TCRdb's table has in-frame clones only and misses some. Among about 110,000 clones listed, approximately 89% were seen once. The chain combines TRBV10-3 with TRBJ1-1; D might be TRBD1 (6 bases). Sequencing was performed on CD4+ or CD8+ T cells sorted from blood, taken in a trial of the OX40 agonist ivuxolimab. The TCR sequence derives from an adult with an advanced solid tumor such as melanoma, head and neck, liver or kidney cancer. Written as DNA, the CDR3 is TGTGCCATCAGCCCGGGACATCCGAACACTGAAGCTTTCTTT. Its translation is CAISPGHPNTEAFF.